Listed below are T cell receptor beta chains from one sample, sequenced in a study of blood T cell repertoires in COVID-19. Here immunoSEQ multiplex PCR was the method, and the copy in TCRdb shows in-frame clones only, minus some. The data contain fewer than 250,000 clones, 86% of them singletons. Material for sequencing was peripheral blood. Receptors were obtained from a man over 45 with COVID-19, enrolled during active disease. The CDR3 runs from the conserved cysteine through the conserved F or W. The order of the fields is CDR3 protein, J gene, V gene.

cdr3_aa: CASSQDKGGSTSYEQYF
j_call: TRBJ2-7
v_call: TRBV4-2

cdr3_aa: CASSPDGRGGETQYF
j_call: TRBJ2-5
v_call: TRBV6-2/TRBV6-3

cdr3_aa: CASSLEREITDTQYF
j_call: TRBJ2-3
v_call: TRBV7-2

cdr3_aa: CASSLEGQPLSGANVLTF
j_call: TRBJ2-6
v_call: TRBV5-1

cdr3_aa: CASSDHQITGAYGYTF
j_call: TRBJ1-2
v_call: TRBV27

cdr3_aa: CASRWGGAGASYEQYF
j_call: TRBJ2-7
v_call: TRBV5-8

cdr3_aa: CAISEGLAGAYEQYF
j_call: TRBJ2-7
v_call: TRBV10-3

cdr3_aa: CASIFYLWTGDRGYTF
j_call: TRBJ1-2
v_call: TRBV10-1

cdr3_aa: CASIKKRPDSYNEQFF
j_call: TRBJ2-1
v_call: TRBV7-8

cdr3_aa: CASSQVGTGISYEQYF
j_call: TRBJ2-7
v_call: TRBV4-2

cdr3_aa: CASSLLGANTEAFF
j_call: TRBJ1-1
v_call: TRBV27

cdr3_aa: CASSQDRQGRDSPLHF
j_call: TRBJ1-6
v_call: TRBV4-2

cdr3_aa: CASSGVARGSNIQYF
j_call: TRBJ2-4
v_call: TRBV2

cdr3_aa: CASSQGIYEQYF
j_call: TRBJ2-7
v_call: TRBV7-2

cdr3_aa: CASSGASGWEETQYF
j_call: TRBJ2-5
v_call: TRBV6-4

cdr3_aa: CSVATAATNEKLFF
j_call: TRBJ1-4
v_call: TRBV29-1

cdr3_aa: CASSLSGSSYNEQFF
j_call: TRBJ2-1
v_call: TRBV9

cdr3_aa: CARSLYYSRSTDTQYF
j_call: TRBJ2-3
v_call: TRBV5-3

cdr3_aa: CASSLRRRANTEAFF
j_call: TRBJ1-1
v_call: TRBV5-6

cdr3_aa: CASSYSQGADTGELFF
j_call: TRBJ2-2
v_call: TRBV6-5

cdr3_aa: CASSLSGTGGARGTEAFF
j_call: TRBJ1-1
v_call: TRBV5-1

cdr3_aa: CASSPTGLIGSGYTF
j_call: TRBJ1-2
v_call: TRBV9

cdr3_aa: CASSRAGTGGNTEAFF
j_call: TRBJ1-1
v_call: TRBV14

cdr3_aa: CASSRPSGIYEQYF
j_call: TRBJ2-7
v_call: TRBV6-5

cdr3_aa: CASSPHRGLGEKLFF
j_call: TRBJ1-4
v_call: TRBV28

cdr3_aa: CASTDGRGSNTGELFF
j_call: TRBJ2-2
v_call: TRBV7-9

cdr3_aa: CASSNGPKTGSDGNQPQHF
j_call: TRBJ1-5
v_call: TRBV21-1

cdr3_aa: CASSKGLLGPFNEQFF
j_call: TRBJ2-1
v_call: TRBV11-2

cdr3_aa: CASSYQQNSPLHF
j_call: TRBJ1-6
v_call: TRBV6-5

cdr3_aa: CASSQVSTGELFF
j_call: TRBJ2-2
v_call: TRBV3-1/TRBV3-2

cdr3_aa: CASMPDRGKIRNTEAFF
j_call: TRBJ1-1
v_call: TRBV7-9

cdr3_aa: CASSQAPGQGYEQYF
j_call: TRBJ2-7
v_call: TRBV3-1/TRBV3-2

cdr3_aa: CASSLVQGSNEKLFF
j_call: TRBJ1-4
v_call: TRBV5-1

cdr3_aa: CSAEGTRELFF
j_call: TRBJ2-2
v_call: TRBV20-1

cdr3_aa: CASSLVAREAFF
j_call: TRBJ1-1
v_call: TRBV12-3/TRBV12-4

cdr3_aa: CASSPRGGPGSHYGYTF
j_call: TRBJ1-2
v_call: TRBV7-8

cdr3_aa: CASSDSTWGNTIYF
j_call: TRBJ1-3
v_call: TRBV19

cdr3_aa: CASSRSAAQAFF
j_call: TRBJ1-1
v_call: TRBV7-9

cdr3_aa: CASSVQDNEKLFF
j_call: TRBJ1-4
v_call: TRBV2

cdr3_aa: CASSFPAIGGQSEQFF
j_call: TRBJ2-1
v_call: TRBV5-4

cdr3_aa: CAFPDTNYGYTF
j_call: TRBJ1-2
v_call: TRBV5-4

cdr3_aa: CASSPGLPTDTQYF
j_call: TRBJ2-3
v_call: TRBV6-2/TRBV6-3

cdr3_aa: CASSVEGGPDQPQHF
j_call: TRBJ1-5
v_call: TRBV9

cdr3_aa: CICPPSADTQYF
j_call: TRBJ2-3
v_call: TRBV1

cdr3_aa: CASSLGQSGEETQYF
j_call: TRBJ2-5
v_call: TRBV7-3